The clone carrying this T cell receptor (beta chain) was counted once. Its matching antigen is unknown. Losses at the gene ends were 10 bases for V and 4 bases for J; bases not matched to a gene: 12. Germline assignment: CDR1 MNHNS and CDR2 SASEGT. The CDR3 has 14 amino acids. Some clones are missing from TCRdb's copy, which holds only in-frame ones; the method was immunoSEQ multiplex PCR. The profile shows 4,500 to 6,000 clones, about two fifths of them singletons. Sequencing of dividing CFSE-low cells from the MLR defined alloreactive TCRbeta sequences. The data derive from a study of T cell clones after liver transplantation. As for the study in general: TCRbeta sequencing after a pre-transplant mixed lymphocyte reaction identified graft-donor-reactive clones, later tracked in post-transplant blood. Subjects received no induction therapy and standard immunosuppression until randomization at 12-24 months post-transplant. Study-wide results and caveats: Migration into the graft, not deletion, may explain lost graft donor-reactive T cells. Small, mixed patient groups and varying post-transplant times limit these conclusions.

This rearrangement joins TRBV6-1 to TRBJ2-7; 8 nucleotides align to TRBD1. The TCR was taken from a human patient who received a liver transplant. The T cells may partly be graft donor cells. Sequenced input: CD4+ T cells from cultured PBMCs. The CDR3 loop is CAIARGQGVYEQYF. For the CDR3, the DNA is TGTGCCATCGCGCGTGGACAGGGAGTGTACGAGCAGTACTTC.